The 5 T cell receptor beta chains below come from one sample, sequenced in a study of shared clonotypes between healthy human individuals. The repertoire was sequenced with immunoSEQ multiplex PCR; TCRdb's copy has only in-frame clones and lacks some. This sample has about 600,000 clones, with around 97% found just once. Sequencing input: naive CD4+ T cells sorted from blood. Specified subset: CD45RA+ positively selected. The receptors come from a woman under 40 in good health.

The chain joins TRBV6-6 to TRBJ2-1, with D possibly matching TRBD2 (5 bases). The CDR3 spans 14 residues. Germline assignment: CDR1 MNHNY and CDR2 SVGAGI (reference sequence). V lost 8 bases to trimming and J lost 9 bases, with 20 bases between them. CDR3 sequence (DNA): TGTGCCAGCTCTCCGCGGGCCCCCGCGGGTGAGCAGTTCTTC. It is translated as CASSPRAPAGEQFF.

The gene calls are TRBV25-1 and TRBJ2-1; D gene ambiguous. Germline CDR1 and CDR2: MGHDK and SYGVNS. Trimming stripped 5 bases from V and 3 bases from J, with 14 bases between. This CDR3 spans 15 amino acids. CDR3 residues: CASSPKEGGYNEQFF. Here the CDR3 DNA reads TGTGCCAGCAGTCCCAAGGAAGGCGGCTACAATGAGCAGTTCTTC.

The J gene is TRBJ2-7, the V gene TRBV5-4, with a possible D match to TRBD1 (6 bases). This CDR3 comprises 12 residues. Germline values: CDR1 SGHNT, CDR2 YYREEE (reference sequence). The ends were cut back, 1 base at V and 4 bases at J, with 6 bases in the middle. The CDR3 nucleotides are TGTGCCAGCAGCTTGACAGGGTACGAGCAGTACTTC. It yields the protein CASSLTGYEQYF.

This rearrangement joins TRBV18 to TRBJ1-2, with D uncertain. V lost 3 bases to trimming and J lost 8 bases, with 16 bases between them. Germline assignment: CDR1 KGHSH and CDR2 LQKENI. CDR3 length: 14 residues. CDR3 sequence: CASSPLDTSSGYTF. CDR3 bases: TGTGCCAGCTCACCCCTCGACACGTCGAGCGGCTACACCTTC.

This clone was picked up one time. In DNA form, the CDR3 reads TGTGCCACCAGCAGAGAGGCAGGGTCTGGCTACACCTTC. The encoded protein is CATSREAGSGYTF. This chain connects TRBV15 to TRBJ1-2; weak D call: TRBD1 (5 bases). CDR1 and CDR2 from the germline V gene are LNHNV and YYDKDF (reference sequence). This CDR3 comprises 13 residues. Trimming removed 0 bases from V and 7 bases from J, with 9 bases in between.